This TCR beta chain emerged from a study of neurological immune-mediated disorders. Study observations and caveats: Private repertoires in all groups were suggested by the absence of shared CDR3 amino acid sequences among expanded clones across subjects.

This clonotype was found many times. Its cognate antigen is unknown. 2 million PBMCs stored at -80 C were the source of the unsorted libraries. The germline V gene encodes CDR1 SGHVS and CDR2 FQNEAQ. The V end was cut by 1 base, the J end by 3 bases, with 13 bases between. The CDR3 consists of 16 residues. Each CDR3 protein gets one entry after TCRdb re-called the 5' RACE reads with MiXCR. The sample contains about 30,000 distinct CDR3 sequences, roughly 14% of which appear only once. Source material: PBMCs. This sequence originates from a man between 65 and 85 years old in good health. J is TRBJ2-1 and V is TRBV7-8; D might be TRBD1 or TRBD2, each matching 5 bases. Here the CDR3 DNA reads TGTGCCAGCAGCTTAGAGGCTGCGAGGGGCTACAATGAGCAGTTCTTC. Translated: CASSLEAARGYNEQFF.